The 16 T cell receptor beta chains below all came from one sample that was sequenced in a study of blood T cell repertoires in COVID-19. Sequenced by immunoSEQ multiplex PCR; TCRdb stores in-frame clones only, minus some. The sample lists over 300,000 clones; roughly nine tenths were seen once. Sequencing was performed on peripheral blood. These receptors originate from a man aged 18 to 30 who had recovered from COVID-19.

This sequence joins TRBV3-1 (or the pseudogene TRBV3-2) and TRBJ2-7; 10 bases are a match to TRBD2. The CDR3 runs to 14 residues. V shed 8 bases, J shed 1 base, and the junction held 5 bases outside the gene matches. Germline V gene data show CDR1 as LGHDT and CDR2 as YNNKEL (reference sequence). CDR3 coding DNA: TGTGCCAGCCGACCTAGCGGGGGATCCTACGAGCAGTACTTC. Amino acids: CASRPSGGSYEQYF.

The V and J genes are TRBV10-3 and TRBJ2-5; 12 bases are a match to TRBD1. CDR1 ENHRY and CDR2 SYGVKD come from the germline V gene. The CDR3 is 16 amino acids. With V trimmed by 8 bases and J by 4 bases, 11 bases remained unmatched. The CDR3 nucleotides are TGTGCCATCGGGGGGACAGGGGGCGCTATCGTAGAGACCCAGTACTTC. This encodes CAIGGTGGAIVETQYF.

The rearrangement uses TRBV5-1 and TRBJ2-2, with D maybe TRBD2 (5 bases). This CDR3 comprises 13 residues. Germline lookup yields CDR1 SGHRS and CDR2 YFSETQ. With 0 bases removed from V and 6 bases from J, the gap between germline ends came to 6 bases. CDR3 in DNA: TGCGCCAGCAGCTTGGTGGAGGCCGGGGAGCTGTTTTTT. This gives the protein CASSLVEAGELFF.

V usage is TRBV4-1 and J usage is TRBJ1-1, with a possible D match to TRBD1 (5 bases). Trimming took 2 bases from V and 2 from J, leaving 9 bases between them. The CDR3 totals 14 residues. From germline, CDR1 is MGHRA and CDR2 YSYEKL. CDR3 amino acids: CASSQLTVNTEAFF. The CDR3 DNA follows: TGCGCCAGCAGCCAACTGACAGTAAACACTGAAGCTTTCTTT.

The chain has TRBV5-1 and TRBJ2-3; 8 bases map to TRBD2. J gave up 5 bases and V 0 bases, and 5 bases lay outside the gene matches. CDR3 length: 15 amino acids. The V gene's germline CDR1 is SGHRS and CDR2 YFSETQ. Here the CDR3 DNA reads TGCGCCAGCAGCTTGGTACGGGGGGGAAAAGATACGCAGTATTTT. As protein: CASSLVRGGKDTQYF.

The rearrangement joins TRBV16 to TRBJ1-5, with a possible D match to TRBD1 (5 bases). Germline V gene lookup returns CDR1 KGHSY and CDR2 FQNENV. The CDR3 has 16 residues. The V end was cut by 0 bases, the J end by 0 bases, with 9 bases between. The DNA of the CDR3 is TGTGCCAGCAGCCAATCATCAGGGCTTAGCAATCAGCCCCAGCATTTT. As protein: CASSQSSGLSNQPQHF.

This chain uses TRBV7-9 with TRBJ2-3; 9 bases are shared with TRBD2. CDR1 and CDR2 (germline): SEHNR, FQNEAQ (reference sequence). Losses at the gene ends were 5 bases for V and 0 bases for J; bases not matched to a gene: 3. CDR3 length equals 15 residues. DNA for the CDR3: TGTGCCAGCAGCCGGACTAGCGCGAGCACAGATACGCAGTATTTT. Amino acids: CASSRTSASTDTQYF.

This clone was detected only a few times. J is TRBJ1-2 and V is TRBV18, with D maybe TRBD1 (5 bases). V lost 3 bases to trimming and J lost 4 bases, with 12 bases between them. The germline V gene encodes CDR1 KGHSH and CDR2 LQKENI. The CDR3 totals 14 residues. In DNA, the CDR3 is TGTGCCAGCTCACCTGCAGACAGCCTCTATGGCTACACCTTC. It specifies CASSPADSLYGYTF.

CDR3: CASSLGLAVTYEQYF. The CDR3 DNA is TGTGCCAGCAGCTTGGGACTAGCGGTTACCTACGAGCAGTACTTC. The chain recombines TRBV7-6 with TRBJ2-7, with 11 bases identical to TRBD2. The ends lost 3 bases at V and 2 bases at J; junction bases unmatched: 3. Germline assignment: CDR1 SGHVS and CDR2 FNYEAQ. CDR3 length: 15 amino acids.

V is TRBV7-9 and J is TRBJ1-1; 8 bases fit TRBD1. Germline CDR1 reads SEHNR; CDR2 reads FQNEAQ (reference sequence). After removal of 1 base from V and 1 base from J, the junction contained 5 bases not matched to a gene. The CDR3 totals 16 residues. CDR3: CASSLGWTGKNTEAFF. As DNA, the CDR3 is TGTGCCAGCAGCTTAGGGTGGACAGGGAAGAACACTGAAGCTTTCTTT.

This rearrangement joins TRBV9 to TRBJ1-5; D unclear. CDR1 is SGDLS and CDR2 is YYNGEE in the germline V gene. The CDR3 covers 15 residues. Trimming cost V 3 bases and J 0 bases, with 10 bases left between them. CDR3 coding DNA: TGTGCCAGCAGCGGTCCAGGCCATAGCAATCAGCCCCAGCATTTT. The encoded protein is CASSGPGHSNQPQHF.

The chain couples TRBV12-3 or TRBV12-4 to TRBJ1-2; D remains unclear. The CDR3 is 13 residues long. The V end lost 5 bases, the J end lost 4 bases, and 11 bases lay between the germline ends. CDR3 sequence reads: CASSSGNSYGYTF. CDR3 DNA sequence: TGTGCCAGCAGTAGCGGGAACAGCTATGGCTACACCTTC.

J is TRBJ1-1 and V is TRBV5-4, with no clear D. The V end lost 5 bases, the J end lost 5 bases, and 16 bases lay between the germline ends. The CDR3 length is 14 residues. Per germline, CDR1 SGHNT and CDR2 YYREEE (reference sequence). In DNA form, the CDR3 reads TGTGCCAGCAGTTTCGAACGGGGAAGGACTGAAGCTTTCTTT. The encoded protein is CASSFERGRTEAFF.

The genes are TRBV15 and TRBJ1-1; a weak D match, TRBD1 (5 bases). CDR3 length: 17 amino acids. Trimming cost V 0 bases and J 2 bases, with 16 bases left between them. The germline gives CDR1 LNHNV, CDR2 YYDKDF (reference sequence). The CDR3, as DNA: TGTGCCACCAGCAGAGAACCTGGACACGCCGTAAACACTGAAGCTTTCTTT. Translating gives CATSREPGHAVNTEAFF.

V usage is TRBV7-8 and J usage is TRBJ2-1; TRBD2 agrees at 7 bases. Germline V gene lookup returns CDR1 SGHVS and CDR2 FQNEAQ. This CDR3 is built from 17 residues. With 5 bases clipped from V and 4 bases from J, the junction kept 14 bases outside the gene matches. CDR3 protein: CASSTLGEAGPYNEQFF. In nucleotides, the CDR3 is TGTGCCAGCAGCACCCTGGGGGAAGCGGGACCTTACAATGAGCAGTTCTTC.

The rearrangement uses TRBV19 and TRBJ1-2, with 8 bases aligning to TRBD1. Germline V gene sequence: CDR1 LNHDA, CDR2 SQIVND (reference sequence). The CDR3 has 13 residues. After removal of 3 bases from V and 7 bases from J, the junction contained 4 bases not matched to a gene. The CDR3 sequence: CASSIGTGFGYTF. As DNA, the CDR3 is TGTGCCAGTAGTATCGGGACAGGCTTTGGCTACACCTTC.